This T cell receptor beta chain derives from a study of human CD8 memory T cell subsets (dated by TCRdb to about 2020). The study in broad terms: To assess clonal relationships, the TCRbeta repertoires of stem-like (TSTEM), progenitor exhausted-like (TPEX) and effector memory CD8+ T cell subsets were compared. Several donors each provided TSTEM, TPEX and effector memory subsets, from which TCRbeta repertoires were obtained.

CCR7+ PD-1- TIGIT- cells were classified as stem-like memory CD8+ T cells (TSTEM). Peripheral blood mononuclear cells were isolated from healthy donor buffy coats by density gradient separation. Negative magnetic separation using EasySep or MojoSort CD8+ T cell isolation kits was how the study enriched total CD8+ T cells. For each subset, total RNA was extracted using an RNeasy Mini Kit from duplicate vials of 150,000 sorted CD8+ T cells. The PBMCs were used fresh or after being cryopreserved in fetal bovine serum with roughly 10% DMSO. Fluorescence-activated cell sorting on a FACSAria III was used to sort CD8+ T cell subsets to purity. For sequencing, a NextSeq 550 was employed. A Human TCR Profiling Kit was used to prepare UMI-labeled 5' RACE TCRbeta libraries. The same number of PCR cycles was used to prepare all TCRbeta libraries in parallel. The original methods were these. Between roughly 2,800 and 18,000 functional CDR3beta clonotypes were contained in each TCRbeta library. MIGEC 1.2.9 was used for UMI extraction and consensus assembly, with at least three reads per UMI being required. MiXCR 3.0.3 was used to extract in-frame CDR3beta repertoires. After each sample was downsampled to 42,000 randomly selected UMIs, diversity metrics were computed in VDJtools 1.2.1. For each sample pair, the repertoire overlap metrics D, R and F2 were calculated in VDJtools using the top 3,000 clones. Each CDR3 protein sequence appears as one entry after TCRdb reprocessed the reads, and no DNA is included. TCRdb's processing, not the authors', yielded these V and J calls. The table for this sample lists roughly 7,000 distinct CDR3 sequences. Clones ranked in the top ten supply about 22% of the sample.

Broader findings and caveats from the paper: Only TCRbeta chains were sequenced, and the repertoire comparisons were based on over 5 donors and tested using paired t-tests with Bonferroni correction. Chao1 estimates suggested greater repertoire diversity in TSTEM than in TPEX subsets, potentially reflecting a broader range of specificities. Normalized Shannon-Wiener diversity was similarly high in TSTEM and TPEX subsets, while effector memory subsets were less diverse by comparison. Both stem-like subsets shared clonotypes with effector memory cells, but TSTEM and TPEX repertoires overlapped minimally, suggesting distinct antigen spectra.

With respect to this clonotype: Its antigen is unknown.

The TCR comes from a human donor in good health. The specimen sequenced was CD8+ stem-like memory T cells (TSCM and TCM) sorted from PBMCs. This sample's cell subset or site label indicates: stem-like memory CD8 T cells (TSTEM), CCR7+ PD-1- TIGIT-.

CDR3 region: CASSATLRFEAFF. The V gene is TRBV19 and the J gene is TRBJ1-1. Via the germline V gene (reference sequence), CDR1 is LNHDA and CDR2 SQIVND. The CDR3 spans 13 residues, from the cysteine through the phenylalanine. No DNA sequence was recorded.